This T cell receptor (beta chain) was sequenced during a study of STAT5B mutations in CD4+ large granular lymphocyte leukemia. Overall study: Among healthy donors, a particular HLA allele went with more CDR3 'QG' motifs.

TCRdb keeps only in-frame clones here, not all; method: immunoSEQ multiplex PCR. Here the sample spans about 30,000 clones, 65% to 85% being singletons. The V and J ends lost 3 bases and 0 bases, in that order; junction bases with no gene match: 7. Looked up from germline, CDR1 is MNHNS and CDR2 is SASEGT. The CDR3 runs 17 residues. What was sequenced was CD4+ T cells from blood buffy coats. This TCR derives from a human donor in good health. This sequence joins TRBV6-1 and TRBJ1-2, with 10 bases that match TRBD1. CDR3 bases: TGTGCCAGCAGTGAGCGGGACAGGGGTAGAGCTAACTATGGCTACACCTTC. The encoded protein is CASSERDRGRANYGYTF.